This T cell receptor (beta chain) was recovered during a study of blood T cell repertoires in COVID-19. Study in general: Some COVID-19 samples were acute and others convalescent; all came from the United States, Italy and Spain. PBMCs, B-cell-depleted T cells, or T cells were the source of the cDNA or gDNA that made up the material.

Authors' data handling: Amplification of reference gene primers provided the estimated nucleated cell counts. This table comes from immunoSEQ multiplex PCR, and its TCRdb copy is limited to in-frame clones, with some not included. The D gene and trimming were derived from the DNA, and the V and J assignments and clone size from that table. The data hold 75,000 to 95,000 clones, with around 82% observed a single time. The V gene's germline CDR1 is LNHDA and CDR2 SQIVND (reference sequence). The ends lost 6 bases at V and 0 bases at J; junction bases unmatched: 9. There are 17 residues in the CDR3. This chain links TRBV19 with TRBJ1-5; TRBD1 aligns across 9 bases. The specimen sequenced was peripheral blood. The sequence derives from a man aged 60-69 years with acute or convalescent COVID-19. In DNA form, the CDR3 reads TGTGCCAGTAGAATTACCGGGACAGGGTATAGCAATCAGCCCCAGCATTTT. Translating it yields CASRITGTGYSNQPQHF.